The T cell receptor beta chain under discussion was sequenced for a study of T cell responses to AZD1222 COVID-19 vaccine. Between the trimmed V and J ends, which lost 0 bases and 4 bases, there was a span of 15 bases. The CDR3 runs to 16 residues. CDR1 is LNHDA, CDR2 SQIVND, per germline (reference sequence). Repertoires were generated with immunoSEQ multiplex PCR, while TCRdb's copy carries only in-frame clones and drops some. Among approximately 92,000 clones listed, around 93% were seen once. The origin of this receptor is an adult in good health. The material sequenced was peripheral blood, taken on day 0 of AZD1222 vaccination. The chain couples TRBV19 to TRBJ1-1; D is unclear. CDR3 DNA sequence: TGTGCCAGTAGTATAGATCGAATACCTACGGGCACTGAAGCTTTCTTT. Encoded protein: CASSIDRIPTGTEAFF.